What follows are 17 T cell receptor beta chains derived from one specimen sequenced in a study of T cell responses to AZD1222 COVID-19 vaccine. Some clones are missing from TCRdb's copy, which holds only in-frame ones; the method was immunoSEQ multiplex PCR. The sample yields around 130,000 clones, less than 95% seen once. Sequenced material: peripheral blood, taken 28 days after the second dose of the MenACWY control vaccine. These receptor sequences come from an adult who received the MenACWY meningococcal vaccine as a control.

The chain recombines TRBV5-1 with TRBJ2-2; 16 bases are a match to TRBD2. The CDR3 has 19 residues. With V trimmed by 2 bases and J by 5 bases, 9 bases remained unmatched. The germline gives CDR1 SGHRS, CDR2 YFSETQ. The CDR3 DNA follows: TGCGCCAGCAGCTTCGGGGGACTAGCGGGAGGGCCCGGAACCGGGGAGCTGTTTTTT. This gives the protein CASSFGGLAGGPGTGELFF.

V is TRBV6-5 and J is TRBJ1-1; TRBD1 matches at 8 bases. The CDR3 is made up of 16 amino acids. Germline loops: CDR1 MNHEY, CDR2 SVGAGI. V was pared by 2 bases and J by 4 bases, with 9 bases of the junction left unmatched. The CDR3 is CASSYQRTGTGTEAFF. CDR3 nucleotide sequence: TGTGCCAGCAGTTACCAAAGGACAGGGACGGGCACTGAAGCTTTCTTT.

The J gene is TRBJ1-1, the V gene TRBV10-3; D perhaps matches TRBD1 (5 bases). Germline CDR1 reads ENHRY; CDR2 reads SYGVKD. Trimming removed 8 bases from V and 0 bases from J, with 10 bases in between. The CDR3 consists of 13 residues. The CDR3: CAIGGVLNTEAFF. DNA of the CDR3: TGTGCCATCGGGGGAGTGTTGAACACTGAAGCTTTCTTT.

The chain links TRBV6-2 or TRBV6-3 to TRBJ2-7; the match to TRBD1 covers 8 bases. The CDR3 totals 15 residues. V gave up 5 bases and J gave up 0 bases; unmatched junction bases: 6. Germline CDR1 reads MNHEY; CDR2 reads SVGEGT. The CDR3 loop reads CASSHTGTGSYEQYF. CDR3 nucleotides: TGTGCCAGCAGTCACACCGGGACAGGCTCCTACGAGCAGTACTTC.

This clone was seen more than once but under ten times. The gene calls are TRBV11-2 and TRBJ2-3; TRBD1 matches 8 bases. This CDR3 region has 15 residues. Germline V lookup: CDR1 SGHAT, CDR2 FQNNGV. V gave up 5 bases and J gave up 2 bases; unmatched junction bases: 6. In DNA, the CDR3 is TGTGCCAGCAGCCTACAGGGGGGCAACACAGATACGCAGTATTTT. Amino acid sequence: CASSLQGGNTDTQYF.

The chain employs TRBV18 and TRBJ1-4; D unclear. Germline V gene lookup returns CDR1 KGHSH and CDR2 LQKENI. With 3 bases removed from V and 2 bases from J, the gap between germline ends came to 10 bases. CDR3 size: 15 residues. CDR3 DNA sequence: TGTGCCAGCTCACCTCGTGAGGCTACTAATGAAAAACTGTTTTTT. This sequence encodes CASSPREATNEKLFF.

This clone has more than one count but fewer than ten. The V gene is TRBV18, the J gene TRBJ1-5; D remains ambiguous. The CDR3 is 15 residues long. Germline lookup yields CDR1 KGHSH and CDR2 LQKENI. V lost 3 bases and J 6 bases, leaving 15 bases between the germline ends. CDR3 DNA sequence: TGTGCCAGCTCACCCGATGCGGGAGAATCTCAGCCCCAGCATTTT. Amino acid sequence: CASSPDAGESQPQHF.

The chain has TRBV2 and TRBJ2-4; 9 bases are shared with TRBD2. The CDR3 is 18 residues long. Trimming at V came to 10 bases and at J to 6 bases, leaving 22 bases not matched to a gene. Germline V lookup: CDR1 SNHLY, CDR2 FYNNEI. The CDR3 spells CATRPLTGTAGGGNIQYF. The DNA for the CDR3 is TGTGCCACCCGCCCCCTGACGGGCACGGCGGGAGGGGGAAACATTCAGTACTTC.

This clone was counted once. V is TRBV28 and J is TRBJ2-1; 12 bases fit TRBD2. The CDR3 contains 16 residues. Germline lookup yields CDR1 MDHEN and CDR2 SYDVKM. Trimming removed 5 bases from V and 3 bases from J; junction bases left unmatched: 5. The CDR3 is CASSPLAGGFYNEQFF. The CDR3 DNA is TGTGCCAGCAGTCCACTAGCGGGAGGCTTCTACAATGAGCAGTTCTTC.

In this sample, this clone turned up once. The chain joins TRBV6-2 or TRBV6-3 to TRBJ2-3, with 16 bases identical to TRBD2. V dropped 6 bases and J dropped 1; count of bases not matched to a gene: 10. The CDR3 has 19 residues. The germline V gene has CDR1 MNHEY and CDR2 SVGEGT. CDR3 DNA sequence: TGTGCCAGCAGCTATCCGGGACTAGCGGGAGGGCCGCGCACAGATACGCAGTATTTT. This sequence encodes CASSYPGLAGGPRTDTQYF.

This clone has just a few counts. The gene calls are TRBV2 and TRBJ1-6; D perhaps matches TRBD1 (5 bases). CDR3 length: 15 amino acids. V was cut by 2 bases and J by 10 bases, with 15 bases left in between. From germline, CDR1 is SNHLY and CDR2 FYNNEI. The CDR3 loop is CASSEWRGPKSPLHF. DNA for the CDR3: TGTGCCAGCAGTGAATGGCGGGGCCCTAAGTCACCCCTCCACTTT.

This sequence joins TRBV2 and TRBJ2-1; 9 bases align to TRBD1. The germline V gene encodes CDR1 SNHLY and CDR2 FYNNEI. The CDR3 loop spans 15 amino acids. V gave up 4 bases and J gave up 8 bases; unmatched junction bases: 9. The CDR3, as DNA: TGTGCCAGCAGTGCCCGGACAGGGGCATCGGATGAGCAGTTCTTC. This gives the protein CASSARTGASDEQFF.

This chain joins TRBV29-1 and TRBJ2-3; 7 bases are shared with TRBD1. The V gene end was trimmed by 4 bases and the J gene end by 0 bases; junction bases not matched to a gene: 10. This CDR3 has 16 amino acids. Per the germline V gene, CDR1 is SQVTM and CDR2 is ANQGSEA. The DNA of the CDR3 is TGCAGCGTTGGGGGACAGCCCAAGACTAGCACAGATACGCAGTATTTT. It specifies CSVGGQPKTSTDTQYF.

This clone was seen just once. The chain uses TRBV18 and TRBJ2-1; D is unresolved. CDR1 and CDR2 from the germline V gene are KGHSH and LQKENI. The CDR3 is made up of 13 amino acids. Trimming left V 6 bases short and J 8 bases short, with 14 bases between. Here the CDR3 reads CASSESQGDEQFF. CDR3 nucleotide sequence: TGTGCCAGCTCTGAGTCCCAAGGCGATGAGCAGTTCTTC.

The rearrangement uses TRBV19 and TRBJ2-7; D is perhaps TRBD2 (7 bases). The V gene's germline CDR1 is LNHDA and CDR2 SQIVND (reference sequence). The CDR3 covers 16 residues. V lost 3 bases, J lost 0 bases, and 15 bases lay in between. CDR3 sequence: CASSMTGRGDSYEQYF. The CDR3 DNA reads TGTGCCAGTAGTATGACGGGGAGGGGGGACTCCTACGAGCAGTACTTC.

CDR3 sequence: CASSQSLRSLIYNEQFF. For the CDR3, the DNA is TGCGCCAGCAGTCAATCTCTGCGGTCCCTAATCTACAATGAGCAGTTCTTC. The J gene is TRBJ2-1, the V gene TRBV23-1; D is unresolved. TRBV23-1 is an ORF, and what it does is uncertain. V dropped 0 bases and J dropped 3 bases, with 15 bases sitting between them. This CDR3 contains 17 residues.

As regards this clone: The same CDR3 arises from other DNA sequences in this sample as well. The chain combines TRBV29-1 with TRBJ1-1; D is ambiguous. V was clipped by 0 bases and J by 4 bases, with 12 bases between them. CDR1 is SQVTM, CDR2 ANQGSEA, per germline. CDR3 length equals 14 residues. The CDR3 region is CSVEDRRGTTEAFF. The CDR3 bases are TGCAGCGTTGAAGATCGGCGGGGAACCACTGAAGCTTTCTTT.